The 20 T cell receptor beta chains presented below share a single source sample, sequenced in a study of identical twins. TCRdb ran MiXCR on the 5' RACE reads and lists one entry per CDR3 protein. This sample has about 240,000 distinct CDR3 sequences, with about 10% found just once. Sequencing used memory T cells sorted from blood. The receptors were sampled from a man aged 45-60 years in good health.

This clonotype was recorded many times. This chain links TRBV29-1 with TRBJ2-7; D is possibly TRBD1 or TRBD2 (5 bases each). V was cut by 7 bases and J by 7 bases, with 23 bases left in between. Germline V gives CDR1 SQVTM, CDR2 ANQGSEA. The length of the CDR3 is 14 residues. This chain's CDR3 is CSAGAAGASGEQYF. The CDR3 DNA is TGCAGCGCTGGAGCCGCCGGGGCCTCGGGGGAGCAGTACTTC.

This clonotype has at least ten counts. The chain recombines TRBV12-3 or TRBV12-4 with TRBJ1-3, with a possible D match to TRBD1 (5 bases). The CDR3 is 15 amino acids. Trimming took off 6 bases at V and 1 base at J, with 13 bases between the two ends. CDR3 DNA: TGTGCCAGCAGGGGCAGGGTCCCGTCTGGAAACACCATATATTTT. Amino acids: CASRGRVPSGNTIYF.

This clonotype was picked up many times. The chain joins TRBV5-1 to TRBJ2-3; weak D call: TRBD1 (7 bases). This CDR3 is 15 amino acids long. V lost 3 bases and J 2 bases, leaving 13 bases between the germline ends. CDR1 is SGHRS and CDR2 is YFSETQ in the germline V gene. The CDR3 DNA reads as TGCGCCAGCAGCTGGGGGGACAGAGACACAGATACGCAGTATTTT. This sequence encodes CASSWGDRDTDTQYF.

Ten or more counts support this clonotype. The chain carries TRBV29-1 and TRBJ2-2; TRBD2 is a possible D gene (5 bases). The CDR3 extends over 11 amino acids. Trimming took 6 bases from V and 7 from J, leaving 9 bases between them. Germline CDR1 and CDR2: SQVTM and ANQGSEA. As DNA, the CDR3 is TGCAGCGTGGGAGTTCACGGGGAGCTGTTTTTT. The encoded protein is CSVGVHGELFF.

This clonotype occurred many times. This chain links TRBV4-3 with TRBJ2-1, with 11 bases identical to TRBD2. Germline V gene lookup returns CDR1 LGHNA and CDR2 YSLEER. The CDR3 spans 16 residues. V was pared by 0 bases and J by 7 bases, with 5 bases of the junction left unmatched. CDR3 region: CASSQETSGGVNEQFF. The CDR3 DNA reads as TGCGCCAGCAGCCAAGAAACTAGCGGGGGAGTAAATGAGCAGTTCTTC.

The chain uses TRBV20-1 and TRBJ2-7; 7 bases map to TRBD1. The germline V gene encodes CDR1 DFQATT and CDR2 SNEGSKA (reference sequence). The CDR3 consists of 13 residues. With 6 bases clipped from V and 4 bases from J, the junction kept 9 bases outside the gene matches. CDR3 nucleotide sequence: TGCAGTGCAAAGTTACAGGGGTGGTACGAGCAGTACTTC. Residues: CSAKLQGWYEQYF.

This clonotype has a single count. A much bigger clone sits one base away, suggesting this may be a read error. The J gene is TRBJ2-3, the V gene TRBV6-2 or TRBV6-3, with a weak D call TRBD2 (5 bases). The CDR3 runs to 16 residues. From germline, CDR1 is MNHEY and CDR2 SVGEGT. Trimming left V 5 bases short and J 2 bases short, with 17 bases between. CDR3 bases: TGTGCCAGCAGTACTCCGAACGGGGATCCCACAGATACGCAGTATTTT. It codes for CASSTPNGDPTDTQYF.

This clonotype was seen a few times. The V call is TRBV12-3 or TRBV12-4, the J call TRBJ2-2; no reliable D call. CDR3 size: 14 residues. V was pared by 4 bases and J by 1 base, with 7 bases between. The CDR3: CASSSLMNTGELFF. DNA of the CDR3: TGTGCCAGCAGTTCTCTGATGAACACCGGGGAGCTGTTTTTT.

The J gene is TRBJ2-2, the V gene TRBV19; D is uncertain. The CDR3 is made up of 17 amino acids. CDR1 is LNHDA, CDR2 SQIVND, per germline (reference sequence). Trimming took off 5 bases at V and 3 bases at J, with 19 bases between the two ends. DNA for the CDR3: TGTGCCAGTAGTCCCTATGCGGAAGGGCCCTACACCGGGGAGCTGTTTTTT. Translated: CASSPYAEGPYTGELFF.

The chain has TRBV19 and TRBJ2-7; TRBD2 aligns across 8 bases. Germline CDR1 and CDR2: LNHDA and SQIVND (reference sequence). The CDR3 has 16 residues. With V trimmed by 3 bases and J by 6 bases, 13 bases remained unmatched. The CDR3 here is CASSISTSARRPEQYF. DNA of the CDR3: TGTGCCAGTAGTATCTCGACTAGCGCGAGGCGTCCCGAGCAGTACTTC.

This clonotype occurred many times. The V and J genes are TRBV12-3 or TRBV12-4 and TRBJ2-1; maybe TRBD2 (6 bases). Trimming shortened V by 1 base and J by 7 bases, and 14 bases separated the two germline ends. The CDR3 sequence is 15 residues long. The CDR3 bases are TGTGCCAGCAGTTTAGGACGGGGACTGGGAAATGAGCAGTTCTTC. This sequence encodes CASSLGRGLGNEQFF.

This clonotype was found a few times. The V and J genes are TRBV12-3 or TRBV12-4 and TRBJ1-1; the match to TRBD1 covers 11 bases. The J segment lost 0 bases and the V segment lost 6 bases, leaving 6 bases of the junction unmatched. CDR3 length equals 16 residues. CDR3 in amino acids: CASSRPGQGVNTEAFF. CDR3 DNA sequence: TGTGCCAGCAGCCGGCCGGGACAGGGGGTGAACACTGAAGCTTTCTTT.

The chain combines TRBV28 with TRBJ2-2; 10 nucleotides match TRBD1. The CDR3 contains 14 residues. The V and J ends lost 8 bases and 5 bases, in that order; junction bases with no gene match: 5. The germline V gene encodes CDR1 MDHEN and CDR2 SYDVKM. CDR3 DNA: TGTGCCAGCCAAGACAGGGGGCGGACCGGGGAGCTGTTTTTT. It encodes CASQDRGRTGELFF.

This clonotype was seen repeatedly, ten times or more. The gene calls are TRBV12-3 or TRBV12-4 and TRBJ1-2, with 11 bases that match TRBD1. V lost 2 bases to trimming and J lost 12 bases; unmatched junction nucleotides: 17. The CDR3 is 17 amino acids. CDR3 DNA: TGTGCCAGCAGTTTAACATACACTGGACAGGGGGCTTTCAAAAACACCTTC. It yields the protein CASSLTYTGQGAFKNTF.

This sequence joins TRBV4-1 and TRBJ1-6; D is perhaps TRBD1 (5 bases). The CDR3 extends over 16 amino acids. Trimming cost V 1 base and J 7 bases, with 14 bases left between them. CDR1 and CDR2 (germline): MGHRA, YSYEKL. This CDR3 reads CASSQARQYPNSPLHF. CDR3 nucleotide sequence: TGCGCCAGCAGCCAAGCTAGACAGTATCCCAATTCACCCCTCCACTTT.

The chain combines TRBV5-4 with TRBJ2-6; 9 positions agree with TRBD1. Losses at the gene ends were 4 bases for V and 0 bases for J; bases not matched to a gene: 5. The germline CDR1 and CDR2 sequences are SGHNT and YYREEE (reference sequence). The CDR3 totals 17 residues. CDR3 DNA: TGTGCCAGCAGCGGCGGGACAGGGAGCTCTGGGGCCAACGTCCTGACTTTC. It is translated as CASSGGTGSSGANVLTF.

This clonotype occurred many times. This chain joins TRBV9 and TRBJ2-3; possibly TRBD1 for D (5 bases). In germline, CDR1 is SGDLS, CDR2 YYNGEE. The CDR3 has 16 amino acids. Trimming left V 2 bases short and J 1 base short, with 14 bases between. DNA for the CDR3: TGTGCCAGCAGCGTCCAGGGCGAACCGCGCACAGATACGCAGTATTTT. It is translated as CASSVQGEPRTDTQYF.

This clonotype was counted many times. The CDR3 nucleotides read TGTGCCAGCAGTTTATGGGCTGGAAACAATGAGCAGTTCTTC. It specifies CASSLWAGNNEQFF. V usage is TRBV27 and J usage is TRBJ2-1; no definite D call. The germline gives CDR1 MNHEY, CDR2 SMNVEV (reference sequence). The CDR3 runs to 14 residues. V lost 1 base, J lost 5 bases, and 9 bases lay in between.

This chain connects TRBV10-3 to TRBJ2-7; 11 bases map to TRBD2. Trimming took 0 bases from V and 3 from J; bases not matched to a gene: 7. This CDR3 comprises 17 residues. Germline CDR1 and CDR2: ENHRY and SYGVKD. Written as DNA, the CDR3 is TGTGCCATCAGTGAGTCCGGGCTAGCGGGAGGTCACTACGAGCAGTACTTC. Amino acid sequence: CAISESGLAGGHYEQYF.

This clonotype was seen many times. This rearrangement joins TRBV15 to TRBJ1-4, with 9 nucleotides matching TRBD1. Germline V gene sequence: CDR1 LNHNV, CDR2 YYDKDF (reference sequence). The V gene end was trimmed by 5 bases and the J gene end by 3 bases; junction bases not matched to a gene: 10. The CDR3 covers 17 residues. This chain's CDR3 is CATSRDRVLSANEKLFF. For the CDR3, the DNA is TGTGCCACCAGCCGGGACAGGGTTTTGTCGGCTAATGAAAAACTGTTTTTT. The variable domain in full, completed from reference TRBV15 and TRBJ1-4, reads DAMVIQNPRYQVTQFGKPVTLSCSQTLNHNVMYWYQQKSSQAPKLLFHYYDKDFNNEADTPDNFQSRRPNTSFCFLDIRSPGLGDTAMYLCATSRDRVLSANEKLFFGSGTQLSVL.